This T cell receptor beta chain emerged from a study of healthy donors' naive CD4 and CD8 T cells. Each TCR library used around 540 ng of total RNA and a linear amplification protocol. TCRdb re-called the reads through MiXCR, storing one row per CDR3 protein. There are 180,000 or so distinct CDR3 sequences in the sample; about four fifths occur only once, and 2% to 2.5% lies in the top ten. The V gene lost 1 base and the J gene lost 7 bases, with 11 bases spanning the gap. CDR3 length: 13 amino acids. Germline-derived CDR1 and CDR2 are SQVTM and ANQGSEA. This chain links TRBV29-1 with TRBJ2-1, with D possibly TRBD2 on 5 matching bases. The clonotype originates from a pool of human donors in good health; the sample pools cells from several healthy donors. The specimen sequenced was naive CD4+ and CD8+ T cells sorted from blood, pooled from several donors. DNA for the CDR3: TGCAGCGTTGAAGGGCCCACGGGGAATGAGCAGTTCTTC. Its translation is CSVEGPTGNEQFF.